The rows below give T cell receptor beta chains drawn from one sample of a study of blood T cell repertoires in COVID-19. Repertoires were generated with immunoSEQ multiplex PCR, while TCRdb's copy carries only in-frame clones and drops some. This table holds about 280,000 clones, roughly 89% found once. The sample comprised peripheral blood. All receptors derive from a middle-aged man with acute or convalescent COVID-19. Both conserved end residues are part of each CDR3.

j_call | v_call | cdr3_aa
TRBJ1-2 | TRBV19 | CASSEGQGGGYTF
TRBJ1-6 | TRBV11-2 | CASSSRTSPLHF
TRBJ1-4 | TRBV29-1 | CSVGKGANEKLFF
TRBJ1-1 | TRBV9 | CASSVDRVATEAFF
TRBJ2-5 | TRBV20-1 | CSASGGLVGETQYF
TRBJ1-2 | TRBV24-1 | CATSDTGMYGYTF
TRBJ1-3 | TRBV6-5 | CASRTGGSGNTIYF
TRBJ1-4 | TRBV6-1 | CASSEKYFKLFF
TRBJ1-5 | TRBV3-1/TRBV3-2 | CASSQDVAQPQHF
TRBJ2-3 | TRBV5-1 | CASSLLGGLDTQYF
TRBJ1-2 | TRBV2 | CASSYDNALYGYTF
TRBJ2-7 | TRBV19 | CASSMTSGGAYEQYF
TRBJ1-5 | TRBV28 | CASSSGQISNQPQHF
TRBJ2-1 | TRBV29-1 | CSVEDLVGGFYNEQFF
TRBJ2-3 | TRBV9 | CASSVTGVAVDTQYF
TRBJ1-3 | TRBV11-2 | CASSSSGGVRNTIYF
TRBJ2-3 | TRBV5-5 | CASGQFFPTDTQYF
TRBJ1-3 | TRBV7-6 | CASSSATGSGNTIYF
TRBJ2-7 | TRBV5-4 | CASSLDRAPRAEQYF
TRBJ2-2 | TRBV7-3 | CASSLQAPNTGELFF
TRBJ1-4 | TRBV5-1 | CASSDGSATNEKLFF
TRBJ1-6 | TRBV2 | CASSVGVYSPLHF
TRBJ1-1 | TRBV25-1 | CASSTRDGTEAFF
TRBJ1-4 | TRBV7-8 | CASSLAVSARLFF
TRBJ2-1 | TRBV5-6 | CASSLGVSLNNEQFF
TRBJ1-4 | TRBV5-5 | CASSLESRAVNEKLFF
TRBJ2-4 | TRBV2 | CASSEPGGGGNIQYF
TRBJ2-7 | TRBV18 | CASSPIGAARDEQYF
TRBJ2-2 | TRBV5-1 | CASSLVSGGSGELFF
TRBJ1-2 | TRBV3-1/TRBV3-2 | CASSQDLWGLGGYTF
TRBJ1-3 | TRBV5-6 | CASSPGTALLGNTIYF
TRBJ1-2 | TRBV10-3 | CATSPGVYGYTF
TRBJ1-1 | TRBV27 | CASRSGSGEAFF
TRBJ2-7 | TRBV30 | CAWSDSGRTYEQYF
TRBJ2-2 | TRBV13 | CASSLQGNGELFF
TRBJ2-2 | TRBV29-1 | CSVDPGGRTGELFF
TRBJ2-7 | TRBV29-1 | CSVGGLSYEQYF
TRBJ1-6 | TRBV14 | CASSQDGQGNSPLHF
TRBJ2-1 | TRBV27 | CASSSPQRGLNEQFF
TRBJ2-7 | TRBV2 | CASSGHISSYEQYF
TRBJ2-2 | TRBV24-1 | CATSDFGAGELFF
TRBJ2-1 | TRBV11-2 | CASSRLAGVGEQFF
TRBJ2-2 | TRBV6-5 | CASSPTRFTGELFF
TRBJ2-1 | TRBV11-3 | CASSLDSAFRGKQFF
TRBJ1-2 | TRBV7-8 | CASRKDREANYGYTF
TRBJ2-7 | TRBV5-1 | CASSLEGTGTYEQYF
TRBJ1-5 | TRBV2 | CASSPKTGVQPQHF
TRBJ1-2 | TRBV7-9 | CASSPPLAPPQIGYTF
TRBJ1-4 | TRBV5-1 | CASSLGGGGNEKLFF
TRBJ1-5 | TRBV24-1 | CATSDFQGGNQPQHF
TRBJ2-7 | TRBV27 | CASSPAGQGNEQYF